This T cell receptor (beta chain) is drawn from a study of neurological immune-mediated disorders. Study conclusions and caveats: Private repertoires in all groups were suggested by the finding that expanded clones across subjects shared no CDR3 amino acid sequences.

Germline CDR1 reads SGHKS; CDR2 reads YYEKEE (reference sequence). With 5 bases removed from V and 7 bases from J, the gap between germline ends came to 9 bases. The CDR3 has 12 residues. Time point indicated: technical triplicate 2. The unsorted libraries were generated from a total of 2 million PBMCs, which had been stored in RNAlater at -80 C. It was by 5'RACE with 10-nucleotide random UMIs that the cDNA was made. A single run covered 15-18 subjects with over 170 million TCR-beta sequences. MiXCR was run by TCRdb on the 5' RACE reads, yielding one entry per CDR3 protein. The sample lists about 59,000 distinct CDR3 sequences; nearly 25% were seen once. This clonotype is judged medium-sized. Its matching antigen is unknown.

The sequenced sample was PBMCs. This sequence joins TRBV5-5 and TRBJ2-2; tentative D call: TRBD2 (5 bases). The receptor comes from a man between 60 and 75 years old with HTLV-1-associated myelopathy (HAM/TSP). The CDR3 region has the DNA TGTGCCAGCAGGGGAGTGGGCGGGGAGCTGTTTTTT. Translation: CASRGVGGELFF.